The 27 T cell receptor beta chains below come from one sample, sequenced in a study of blood T cell repertoires in COVID-19. The protocol was immunoSEQ multiplex PCR, while the TCRdb copy is restricted to in-frame clones and leaves out a portion. The repertoire includes some 120,000 clones, approximately 84% of them detected once, and 1.5% to 2% sits in the top ten. The sample comprised peripheral blood. The receptors were gathered from a man in his 70s with acute or convalescent COVID-19.

This rearrangement joins TRBV7-9 to TRBJ1-1; tentatively, D is TRBD1 (6 bases). CDR3 size: 13 residues. The V gene lost 3 bases and the J gene lost 8 bases, with 13 bases spanning the gap. Germline loops: CDR1 SEHNR, CDR2 FQNEAQ (reference sequence). CDR3 residues: CASSLGPDREAFF. Written as DNA, the CDR3 is TGTGCCAGCAGCTTGGGACCCGACAGGGAAGCTTTCTTT. Using reference TRBV7-9 and TRBJ1-1 for the parts outside the CDR3, the full variable domain is DTGVSQNPRHKITKRGQNVTFRCDPISEHNRLYWYRQTLGQGPEFLTYFQNEAQLEKSRLLSDRFSAERPKGSFSTLEIQRTEQGDSAMYLCASSLGPDREAFFGQGTRLTVV.

The table lists this clone with a few counts. CDR3 nucleotide sequence: TGTGCCAGCAGTTGGGCCCGGGACAGGAACACTGAAGCTTTCTTT. As protein: CASSWARDRNTEAFF. The V call is TRBV27, the J call TRBJ1-1, with 7 bases aligning to TRBD1. CDR3 length: 15 residues. The V gene end was trimmed by 4 bases and the J gene end by 1 base; junction bases not matched to a gene: 6. The germline CDR1 and CDR2 sequences are MNHEY and SMNVEV (reference sequence).

This chain joins TRBV3-1 (or the pseudogene TRBV3-2) and TRBJ1-2; perhaps TRBD1 as D (5 bases). The CDR3 totals 13 residues. Trimming pared 1 base from V and 7 bases from J, leaving 10 bases between. The V gene's germline CDR1 is LGHDT and CDR2 YNNKEL (reference sequence). The CDR3 sequence is CASSQVGGGGYTF. CDR3 nucleotides: TGTGCCAGCAGCCAAGTTGGGGGGGGTGGCTACACCTTC.

Turning to this clone: A much larger clone is a single base away; this may be a read error. The sample holds other DNA sequences that translate to the same CDR3. The rearrangement joins TRBV7-8 to TRBJ2-3; D gene ambiguous. The CDR3 covers 12 residues. CDR1 and CDR2 from the germline V gene are SGHVS and FQNEAQ. The germline V and J ends were trimmed by 5 bases and 0 bases, with 3 bases remaining between them. In DNA, the CDR3 is TGTGCCAGCAGCCCTAGCACAGATACGCAGTATTTT. Amino acid sequence: CASSPSTDTQYF.

This clone came up once. V and J are TRBV6-5 and TRBJ1-6, with 11 bases fitting TRBD1. V dropped 7 bases and J dropped 7; count of bases not matched to a gene: 6. This CDR3 region has 15 residues. Germline V CDR1 and CDR2: MNHEY, SVGAGI. CDR3 loop: CASIQGTGGNSPLHF. As DNA, the CDR3 is TGTGCCAGCATCCAAGGGACAGGGGGGAATTCACCCCTCCACTTT.

The V call is TRBV6-5, the J call TRBJ1-4; D call uncertain. The CDR3 is 15 amino acids. Trimming took 2 bases from V and 7 from J, leaving 14 bases between them. CDR1 is MNHEY, CDR2 SVGAGI, per germline. The CDR3 loop is CASSYSGRRGEKLFF. CDR3 DNA: TGTGCCAGCAGTTACAGCGGCAGAAGAGGTGAAAAACTGTTTTTT.

DNA of the CDR3: TGTGCCAGCACCCCGACAGGGTTGGATACGCAGTATTTT. This codes for CASTPTGLDTQYF. The J gene is TRBJ2-3, the V gene TRBV7-3; 7 bases agree with TRBD1. After removal of 7 bases from V and 6 bases from J, the junction contained 7 bases not matched to a gene. The germline V gene encodes CDR1 SGHTA and CDR2 FQGTGA. The CDR3 contains 13 residues. Using reference TRBV7-3 and TRBJ2-3 for the parts outside the CDR3, the full variable domain is GAGVSQTPSNKVTEKGKYVELRCDPISGHTALYWYRQSLGQGPEFLIYFQGTGAADDSGLPNDRFFAVRPEGSVSTLKIQRTERGDSAVYLCASTPTGLDTQYFGPGTRLTVL.

The rearrangement joins TRBV27 to TRBJ1-2, with D unresolved. This CDR3 spans 15 amino acids. Germline V gene data show CDR1 as MNHEY and CDR2 as SMNVEV (reference sequence). The ends were cut back, 2 bases at V and 0 bases at J, with 10 bases in the middle. DNA for the CDR3: TGTGCCAGCAGTTTAAATCCAGAAGCTAACTATGGCTACACCTTC. It specifies CASSLNPEANYGYTF.

The chain recombines TRBV3-1 (or the pseudogene TRBV3-2) with TRBJ1-4; D not resolved. This CDR3 has 14 residues. V lost 0 bases and J lost 4, with 6 bases in between. Germline CDR1 and CDR2: LGHDT and YNNKEL (reference sequence). This chain's CDR3 is CASSQDPSNEKLFF. The CDR3 nucleotides are TGTGCCAGCAGCCAAGATCCCAGTAATGAAAAACTGTTTTTT.

V usage is TRBV18 and J usage is TRBJ2-7; maybe TRBD1 (5 bases). The CDR3 contains 15 residues. In germline, CDR1 is KGHSH, CDR2 LQKENI. With 7 bases removed from V and 2 bases from J, the gap between germline ends came to 18 bases. The CDR3 here is CASCESQGTPYEQYF. CDR3 coding DNA: TGTGCCAGCTGCGAAAGTCAGGGCACCCCCTACGAGCAGTACTTC.

This clone was seen just once. This chain uses TRBV9 with TRBJ1-5; D possibly corresponds to TRBD1 (6 bases). Trimming pared 0 bases from V and 7 bases from J, leaving 11 bases between. CDR3 length: 14 residues. Germline assignment: CDR1 SGDLS and CDR2 YYNGEE. DNA for the CDR3: TGTGCCAGCAGCGTAGGGACAGTAGGCCAGCCCCAGCATTTT. Amino acids: CASSVGTVGQPQHF. The full variable domain, in which reference TRBV9 and TRBJ1-5 provide the parts outside the CDR3, is DSGVTQTPKHLITATGQRVTLRCSPRSGDLSVYWYQQSLDQGLQFLIQYYNGEERAKGNILERFSAQQFPDLHSELNLSSLELGDSALYFCASSVGTVGQPQHFGDGTRLSIL.

V gene TRBV2 combines with J gene TRBJ1-5; no firm D call. Germline V lookup: CDR1 SNHLY, CDR2 FYNNEI. This CDR3 is 11 amino acids long. V was clipped by 7 bases and J by 12 bases, with 13 bases between them. CDR3 sequence: CASTQDGLQHF. The CDR3 DNA is TGTGCCAGCACCCAGGATGGGCTCCAGCATTTT. Full variable domain (missing parts from reference TRBV2 and TRBJ1-5): EPEVTQTPSHQVTQMGQEVILRCVPISNHLYFYWYRQILGQKVEFLVSFYNNEISEKSEIFDDQFSVERPDGSNFTLKIRSTKLEDSAMYFCASTQDGLQHFGDGTRLSIL.

V usage is TRBV6-5 and J usage is TRBJ2-5; D is unresolved. The CDR3 is 12 residues long. Germline CDR1 MNHEY, CDR2 SVGAGI. V lost 8 bases, J lost 5 bases, and 12 bases lay in between. The CDR3 reads CASSQTGETQYF. The CDR3 DNA follows: TGTGCCAGCTCCCAGACTGGGGAGACCCAGTACTTC.

The V gene is TRBV6-5, the J gene TRBJ2-1, with 11 bases fitting TRBD2. This CDR3 is built from 15 residues. The ends lost 5 bases at V and 5 bases at J; junction bases unmatched: 5. Germline V lookup: CDR1 MNHEY, CDR2 SVGAGI. In DNA, the CDR3 is TGTGCCAGCAGTCTTCGACTAGCGGGGAACAATGAGCAGTTCTTC. It is translated as CASSLRLAGNNEQFF.

This chain links TRBV5-1 with TRBJ1-4, with TRBD1 matching 9 bases. V dropped 4 bases and J dropped 6; count of bases not matched to a gene: 4. This CDR3 is 14 amino acids long. The germline V gene has CDR1 SGHRS and CDR2 YFSETQ. The CDR3 region is CASSPTGGDEKLFF. The CDR3, as DNA: TGCGCCAGCAGCCCGACAGGGGGTGATGAAAAACTGTTTTTT.

The genes are TRBV4-1 and TRBJ2-3, with 8 bases fitting TRBD2. The V gene's germline CDR1 is MGHRA and CDR2 YSYEKL. The CDR3 covers 15 residues. Unmatched junction bases numbered 4, after V lost 1 base and J lost 4 bases. CDR3 nucleotides: TGCGCCAGCAGCCAAGGTAGCGGGGAGGCAGATACGCAGTATTTT. Its protein is CASSQGSGEADTQYF.

This clone was seen only once. The V and J genes are TRBV2 and TRBJ2-7, with TRBD2 matching over 7 bases. Trimming cost V 8 bases and J 0 bases; bases outside gene matches: 7. Per germline, CDR1 SNHLY and CDR2 FYNNEI. CDR3 length equals 14 residues. The CDR3 DNA sequence: TGTGCCAGCTGGGGGGAGGGAAGCTCCTACGAGCAGTACTTC. Encoded protein: CASWGEGSSYEQYF.

J is TRBJ2-2 and V is TRBV11-2; TRBD2 agrees at 12 bases. CDR1 SGHAT and CDR2 FQNNGV come from the germline V gene. The CDR3 spans 15 residues. V gave up 1 base and J gave up 6 bases; unmatched junction bases: 0. This CDR3 is CASSLGTSGAGELFF. The CDR3 coding sequence is TGTGCCAGCAGCTTAGGGACTAGCGGGGCCGGGGAGCTGTTTTTT.

V is TRBV7-8 and J is TRBJ1-3; D might be TRBD1 (5 bases). Trimming removed 2 bases from V and 2 bases from J, with 7 bases in between. The CDR3 runs 14 residues. The germline gives CDR1 SGHVS, CDR2 FQNEAQ. The CDR3 DNA is TGTGCCAGCAGCTTAAGCAGGGCTGGAAACACCATATATTTT. Residues: CASSLSRAGNTIYF.

The gene calls are TRBV19 and TRBJ1-5; 9 bases align to TRBD1. The germline V gene has CDR1 LNHDA and CDR2 SQIVND (reference sequence). V gave up 4 bases and J gave up 4 bases; unmatched junction bases: 8. The CDR3 is 16 amino acids. In nucleotides, the CDR3 is TGTGCCAGTAGTACCTACCCCGGACAGGGGAATCAGCCCCAGCATTTT. It encodes CASSTYPGQGNQPQHF.

Remarks on this clone: Additional DNA sequences in this sample encode the identical CDR3. The chain joins TRBV12-3 or TRBV12-4 to TRBJ2-1, with 7 bases identical to TRBD1. The V gene end was trimmed by 7 bases and the J gene end by 4 bases; junction bases not matched to a gene: 1. CDR3 size: 12 residues. In DNA, the CDR3 is TGTGCCAGCACGGACAGGTACAATGAGCAGTTCTTC. Its protein is CASTDRYNEQFF.

This clone was seen ten or more times. The V gene is TRBV3-1 (or the pseudogene TRBV3-2), the J gene TRBJ1-5; D ambiguous. Trimming took off 4 bases at V and 1 base at J, with 8 bases between the two ends. Germline lookup yields CDR1 LGHDT and CDR2 YNNKEL (reference sequence). This CDR3 is 14 amino acids long. CDR3 sequence: CASSLGLSNQPQHF. CDR3 bases: TGTGCCAGCAGCCTCGGACTAAGCAATCAGCCCCAGCATTTT.

The genes are TRBV5-6 and TRBJ1-1; 8 bases align to TRBD1. This CDR3 has 16 amino acids. From germline, CDR1 is SGHDT and CDR2 YYEEEE. V trimming: 4 bases; J trimming: 4 bases; junction bases outside the gene matches: 12. CDR3 bases: TGTGCCAGCAGCCCTTCCCGGGACAGGCGACTCACTGAAGCTTTCTTT. Protein: CASSPSRDRRLTEAFF.

This clone was counted at least ten times. CDR3 residues: CASSRRAGGRMNTEAFF. The CDR3 DNA reads TGTGCCAGCAGCCGCCGGGCAGGGGGACGGATGAACACTGAAGCTTTCTTT. This chain links TRBV5-7 with TRBJ1-1; TRBD1 aligns across 7 bases. TRBV5-7 is classed as an ORF, of uncertain function. V trimming: 4 bases; J trimming: 0 bases; junction bases outside the gene matches: 12. The CDR3 is 17 residues long.

This chain joins TRBV5-1 and TRBJ2-2; the D gene is possibly TRBD1 (5 bases). Germline CDR1 and CDR2: SGHRS and YFSETQ. CDR3 length: 14 residues. The V gene lost 0 bases and the J gene lost 4 bases, with 7 bases spanning the gap. CDR3 DNA: TGCGCCAGCAGCTTGGCGCAGGGCACCGGGGAGCTGTTTTTT. As protein: CASSLAQGTGELFF.

The chain carries TRBV9 and TRBJ2-7; possibly TRBD2 for D (6 bases). CDR3 length: 14 amino acids. V lost 0 bases, J lost 0 bases, and 7 bases lay in between. Germline-derived CDR1 and CDR2 are SGDLS and YYNGEE. CDR3 nucleotides: TGTGCCAGCAGCGTAGGGGACTCCTCCTACGAGCAGTACTTC. This translates into CASSVGDSSYEQYF.

This chain uses TRBV5-4 with TRBJ2-7; TRBD1 aligns across 7 bases. CDR3 length: 18 residues. Looked up from germline, CDR1 is SGHNT and CDR2 is YYREEE (reference sequence). V lost 5 bases, J lost 2 bases, and 19 bases stayed unmatched. The CDR3 protein is CASSFLGLRQGSTYEQYF. The CDR3 nucleotides are TGTGCCAGCAGTTTTCTCGGATTAAGACAGGGCTCTACCTACGAGCAGTACTTC.